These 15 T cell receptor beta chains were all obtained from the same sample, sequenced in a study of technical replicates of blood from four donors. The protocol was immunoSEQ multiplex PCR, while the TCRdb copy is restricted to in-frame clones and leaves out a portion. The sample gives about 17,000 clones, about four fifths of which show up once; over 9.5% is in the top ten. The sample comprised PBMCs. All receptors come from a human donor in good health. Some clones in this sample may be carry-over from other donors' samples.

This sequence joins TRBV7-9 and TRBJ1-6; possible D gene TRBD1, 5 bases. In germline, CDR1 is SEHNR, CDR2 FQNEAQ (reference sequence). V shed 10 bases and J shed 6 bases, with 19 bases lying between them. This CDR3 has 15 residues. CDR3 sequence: CATHGPTAINSPLHF. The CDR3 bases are TGTGCCACCCACGGTCCGACAGCCATTAATTCACCCCTCCACTTT.

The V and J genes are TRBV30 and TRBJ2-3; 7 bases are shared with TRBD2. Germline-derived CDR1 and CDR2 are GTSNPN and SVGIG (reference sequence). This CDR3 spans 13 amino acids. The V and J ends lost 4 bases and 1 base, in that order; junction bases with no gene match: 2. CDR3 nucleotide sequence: TGTGCCTGGACTGCGGGGGGCACAGATACGCAGTATTTT. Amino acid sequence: CAWTAGGTDTQYF.

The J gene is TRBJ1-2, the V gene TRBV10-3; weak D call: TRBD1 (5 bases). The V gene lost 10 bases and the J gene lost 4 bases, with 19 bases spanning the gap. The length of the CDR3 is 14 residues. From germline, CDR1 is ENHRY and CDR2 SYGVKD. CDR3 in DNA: TGTGCCACCCTGACAGTGGGGATGGGCTATGGCTACACCTTC. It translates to CATLTVGMGYGYTF.

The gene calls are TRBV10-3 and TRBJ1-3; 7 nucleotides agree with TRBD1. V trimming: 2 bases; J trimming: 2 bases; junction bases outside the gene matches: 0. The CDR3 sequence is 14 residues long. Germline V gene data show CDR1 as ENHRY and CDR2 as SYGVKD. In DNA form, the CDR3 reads TGTGCCATCAGTGAGGACAGGGCTGGAAACACCATATATTTT. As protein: CAISEDRAGNTIYF.

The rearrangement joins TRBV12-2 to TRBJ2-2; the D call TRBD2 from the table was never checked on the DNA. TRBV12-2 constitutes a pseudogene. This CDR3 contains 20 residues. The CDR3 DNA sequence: TGTGCAAGTCGCCCTTCGATAGCGGGAGGCGAGATGGCTAACACCGGGGAGCTGTTTTTT. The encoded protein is CASRPSIAGGEMANTGELFF.

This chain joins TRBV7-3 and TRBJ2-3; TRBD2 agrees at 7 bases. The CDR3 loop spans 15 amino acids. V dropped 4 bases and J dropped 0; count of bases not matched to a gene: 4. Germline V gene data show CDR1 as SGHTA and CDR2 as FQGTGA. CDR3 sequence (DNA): TGTGCCAGCAGCTCGACAGCGGGAAGCACAGATACGCAGTATTTT. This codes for CASSSTAGSTDTQYF.

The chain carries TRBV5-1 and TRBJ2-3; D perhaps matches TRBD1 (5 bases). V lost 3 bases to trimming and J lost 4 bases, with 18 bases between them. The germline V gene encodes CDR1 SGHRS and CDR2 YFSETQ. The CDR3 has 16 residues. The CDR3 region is CASSSSVTLGADTQYF. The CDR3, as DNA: TGCGCCAGCAGCTCCTCGGTCACCTTAGGGGCAGATACGCAGTATTTT.

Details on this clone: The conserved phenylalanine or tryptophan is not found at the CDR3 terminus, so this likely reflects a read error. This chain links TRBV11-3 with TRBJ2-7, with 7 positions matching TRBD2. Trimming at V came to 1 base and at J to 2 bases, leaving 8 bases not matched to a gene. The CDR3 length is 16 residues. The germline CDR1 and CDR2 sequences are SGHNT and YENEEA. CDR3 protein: CASSLVSGRGAYEQYL. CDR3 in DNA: TGTGCCAGCAGCTTAGTTTCTGGTCGGGGGGCCTACGAGCAGTACCTC.

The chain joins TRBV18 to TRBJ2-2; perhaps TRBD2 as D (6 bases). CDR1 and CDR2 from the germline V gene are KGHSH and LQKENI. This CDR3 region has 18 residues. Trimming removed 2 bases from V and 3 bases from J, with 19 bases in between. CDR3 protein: CASSPNLLLARDTGELFF. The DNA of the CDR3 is TGTGCCAGCTCACCAAACCTCCTCCTAGCGCGAGACACCGGGGAGCTGTTTTTT.

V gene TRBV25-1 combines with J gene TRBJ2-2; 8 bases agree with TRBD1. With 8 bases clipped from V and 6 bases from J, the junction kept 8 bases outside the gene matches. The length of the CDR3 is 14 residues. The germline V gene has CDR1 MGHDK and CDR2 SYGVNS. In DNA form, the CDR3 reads TGTGCCAGCCAGGGACAGGCAATCCCCGGGGAGCTGTTTTTT. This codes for CASQGQAIPGELFF.

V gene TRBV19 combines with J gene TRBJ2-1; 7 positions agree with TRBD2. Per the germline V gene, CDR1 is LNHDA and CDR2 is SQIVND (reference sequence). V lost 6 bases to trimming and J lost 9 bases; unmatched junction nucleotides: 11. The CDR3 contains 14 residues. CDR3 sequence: CASSPSAPGGEQFF. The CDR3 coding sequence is TGTGCCAGTAGCCCTTCCGCCCCGGGGGGTGAGCAGTTCTTC.

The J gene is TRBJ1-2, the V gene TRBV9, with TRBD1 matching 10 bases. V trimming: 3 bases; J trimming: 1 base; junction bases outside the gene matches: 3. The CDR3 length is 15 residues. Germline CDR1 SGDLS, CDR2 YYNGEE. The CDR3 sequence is CASSARTGGNYGYTF. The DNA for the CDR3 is TGTGCCAGCAGCGCCCGGACAGGGGGTAACTATGGCTACACCTTC.

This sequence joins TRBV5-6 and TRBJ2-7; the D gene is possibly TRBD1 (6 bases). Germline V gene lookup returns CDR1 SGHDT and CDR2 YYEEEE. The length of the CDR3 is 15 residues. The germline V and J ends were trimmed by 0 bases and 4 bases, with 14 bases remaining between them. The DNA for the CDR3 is TGTGCCAGCAGCTTGGCCGGGACACAGATTTACGAGCAGTACTTC. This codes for CASSLAGTQIYEQYF. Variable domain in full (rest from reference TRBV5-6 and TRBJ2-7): DAGVTQSPTHLIKTRGQQVTLRCSPKSGHDTVSWYQQALGQGPQFIFQYYEEEERQRGNFPDRFSGHQFPNYSSELNVNALLLGDSALYLCASSLAGTQIYEQYFGPGTRLTVT.

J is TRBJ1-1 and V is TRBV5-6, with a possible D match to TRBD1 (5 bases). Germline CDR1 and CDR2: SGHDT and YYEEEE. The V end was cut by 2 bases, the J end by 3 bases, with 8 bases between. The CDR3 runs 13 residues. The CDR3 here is CASSFAGYTEAFF. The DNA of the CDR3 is TGTGCCAGCAGCTTTGCAGGGTACACTGAAGCTTTCTTT.

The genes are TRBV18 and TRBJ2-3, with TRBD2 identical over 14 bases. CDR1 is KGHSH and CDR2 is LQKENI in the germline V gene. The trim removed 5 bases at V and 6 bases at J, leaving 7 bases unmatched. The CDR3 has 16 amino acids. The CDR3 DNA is TGTGCCAGCTCATCCGGGACTAGCGGGAGTTGGGATACGCAGTATTTT. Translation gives CASSSGTSGSWDTQYF.